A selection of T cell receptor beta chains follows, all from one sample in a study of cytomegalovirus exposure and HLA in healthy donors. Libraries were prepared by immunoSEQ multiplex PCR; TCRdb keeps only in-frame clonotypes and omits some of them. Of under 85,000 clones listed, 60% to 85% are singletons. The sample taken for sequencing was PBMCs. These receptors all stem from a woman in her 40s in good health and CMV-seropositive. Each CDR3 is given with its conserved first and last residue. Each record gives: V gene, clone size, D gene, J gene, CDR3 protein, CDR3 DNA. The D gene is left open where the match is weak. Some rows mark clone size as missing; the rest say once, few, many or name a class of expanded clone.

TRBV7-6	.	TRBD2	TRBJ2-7	CASSLRWEGPNEQYF	TGTGCCAGCAGCTTACGGTGGGAGGGGCCGAACGAGCAGTACTTC
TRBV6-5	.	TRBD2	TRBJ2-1	CASSDLTGTRFF	TGTGCCAGCAGTGACTTAACCGGGACTAGGTTCTTC
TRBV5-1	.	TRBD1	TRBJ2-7	CASSLGQGSEQYF	TGCGCCAGCAGCTTGGGACAGGGGAGCGAGCAGTACTTC
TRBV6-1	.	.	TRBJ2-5	CASRGFGTPQETQYF	TGTGCCAGCAGGGGGTTCGGGACTCCCCAAGAGACCCAGTACTTC
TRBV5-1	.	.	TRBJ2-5	CASSPTSGITQETQYF	TGCGCCAGCAGCCCGACCTCAGGGATTACTCAAGAGACCCAGTACTTC
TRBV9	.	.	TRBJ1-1	CASSVFYREAFF	TGTGCCAGCAGCGTCTTTTACAGGGAAGCTTTCTTT
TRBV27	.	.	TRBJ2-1	CASSLARPTYNEQFF	TGTGCCAGCAGTTTGGCGAGGCCGACCTACAATGAGCAGTTCTTC
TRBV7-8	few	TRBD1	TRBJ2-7	CASSGQGAAVSYEQYF	TGTGCCAGCAGCGGACAGGGGGCGGCGGTCTCCTACGAGCAGTACTTC
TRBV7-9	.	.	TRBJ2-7	CASSFLGARLGNEQYF	TGTGCCAGCAGCTTTCTGGGGGCCCGTCTTGGGAACGAGCAGTACTTC
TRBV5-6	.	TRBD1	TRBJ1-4	CASSSRQGPTNEKLFF	TGTGCCAGCAGCTCTCGACAGGGGCCAACTAATGAAAAACTGTTTTTT
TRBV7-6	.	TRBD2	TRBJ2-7	CASSFAGGDYEQYF	TGTGCCAGCAGCTTTGCGGGAGGAGATTACGAGCAGTACTTC
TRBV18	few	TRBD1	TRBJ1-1	CASSPSRDRAGFF	TGTGCCAGCTCACCCTCCCGGGACAGGGCCGGTTTCTTT
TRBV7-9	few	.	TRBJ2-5	CASSLGSLAQETQYF	TGTGCCAGCAGCTTAGGTTCTTTGGCCCAAGAGACCCAGTACTTC
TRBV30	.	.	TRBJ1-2	CAWSRGEGRLRYTF	TGTGCCTGGAGTCGGGGGGAGGGACGACTACGCTACACCTTC
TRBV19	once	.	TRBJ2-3	CASSIYLSTDTQYF	TGTGCCAGTAGTATCTACCTTAGCACAGATACGCAGTATTTT
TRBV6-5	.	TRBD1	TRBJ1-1	CAISDRDTTEAFF	TGTGCCATCTCGGACAGGGACACTACTGAAGCTTTCTTT
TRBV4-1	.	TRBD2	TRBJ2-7	CASSPLRTSGSSTSFHEQYF	TGCGCCAGCAGCCCGCTTAGGACTAGCGGGAGTTCGACTTCTTTCCACGAGCAGTACTTC
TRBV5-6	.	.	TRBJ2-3	CASSLRGSTDTQYF	TGTGCCAGCAGCTTACGGGGGAGCACAGATACGCAGTATTTT
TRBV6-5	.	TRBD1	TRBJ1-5	CASSRGQGSTQPQHF	TGTGCCAGCAGCAGGGGACAGGGGTCGACTCAGCCCCAGCATTTT
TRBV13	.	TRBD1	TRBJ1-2	CASSPWDRVGYGYTF	TGTGCCAGCAGCCCCTGGGACAGGGTCGGCTATGGCTACACCTTC
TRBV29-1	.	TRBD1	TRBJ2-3	CSVDRDLGDTQYF	TGCAGCGTAGACAGGGATCTTGGAGATACGCAGTATTTT
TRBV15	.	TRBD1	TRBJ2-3	CATSRTGGVDTQYF	TGTGCCACCAGCAGAACAGGGGGCGTAGATACGCAGTATTTT
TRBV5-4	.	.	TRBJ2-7	CASSLEGDSGYEQYF	TGTGCCAGCAGCCTGGAGGGGGATTCGGGCTACGAGCAGTACTTC
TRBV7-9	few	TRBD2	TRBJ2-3	CASTQSGRAIDTQYF	TGTGCCAGCACCCAAAGCGGGAGGGCCATAGATACGCAGTATTTT
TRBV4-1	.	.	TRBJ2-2	CASSLGPAVTGELFF	TGCGCCAGCAGCCTCGGTCCGGCGGTCACCGGGGAGCTGTTTTTT
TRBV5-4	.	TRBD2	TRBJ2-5	CASSPRLAGVETQYF	TGTGCCAGCAGTCCCAGACTAGCGGGAGTGGAGACCCAGTACTTC
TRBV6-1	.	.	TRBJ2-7	CASSPQLLYEQYF	TGTGCCAGCAGCCCACAGCTACTCTACGAGCAGTACTTC
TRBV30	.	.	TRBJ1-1	CAWSRGTGPQGTEAFF	TGTGCCTGGAGCCGAGGGACCGGGCCTCAGGGGACTGAAGCTTTCTTT
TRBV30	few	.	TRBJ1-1	CAWSKQGNTEAFF	TGTGCCTGGAGTAAACAGGGGAACACTGAAGCTTTCTTT
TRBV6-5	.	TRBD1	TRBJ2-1	CASSYSGQVYNEQFF	TGTGCCAGCAGTTATTCCGGACAGGTTTACAATGAGCAGTTCTTC
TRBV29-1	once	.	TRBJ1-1	CSDGQPNSFMNTEAFF	TGCAGCGACGGACAGCCGAATTCATTCATGAACACTGAAGCTTTCTTT
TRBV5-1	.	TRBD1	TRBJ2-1	CASSRTGLDNEQFF	TGCGCCAGCAGCAGGACAGGTCTAGACAATGAGCAGTTCTTC
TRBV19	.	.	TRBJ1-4	CASSPSQTNEKLFF	TGTGCCAGTAGCCCAAGTCAGACTAATGAAAAACTGTTTTTT
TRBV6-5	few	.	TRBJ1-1	CASRPLGGSTEAFF	TGTGCCAGCCGACCTCTTGGAGGATCCACTGAAGCTTTCTTT
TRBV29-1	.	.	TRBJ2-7	CSALVLSGEQYF	TGCAGCGCCTTAGTCCTGAGTGGCGAGCAGTACTTC
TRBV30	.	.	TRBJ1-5	CAWSDPGDQPQHF	TGTGCCTGGAGTGACCCGGGGGATCAGCCCCAGCATTTT
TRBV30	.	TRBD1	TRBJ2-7	CAWSAGTGDDEQYF	TGTGCCTGGAGCGCCGGGACAGGGGATGATGAGCAGTACTTC
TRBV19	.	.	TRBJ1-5	CASSIGTEYQPQHF	TGTGCCAGTAGTATAGGCACAGAGTATCAGCCCCAGCATTTT
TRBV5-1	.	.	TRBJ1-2	CASSPDWSGYTF	TGCGCCAGCAGTCCCGATTGGAGTGGCTACACCTTC
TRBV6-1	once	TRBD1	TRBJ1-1	CASSDNTGGTEAFF	TGTGCCAGCAGTGATAATACAGGGGGCACTGAAGCTTTCTTT
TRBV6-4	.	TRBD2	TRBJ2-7	CASSDSEETGLAGDNYEQYF	TGTGCCAGCAGTGACTCGGAGGAAACGGGACTAGCGGGAGACAACTACGAGCAGTACTTC
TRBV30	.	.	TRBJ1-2	CAWGDSNYGYTF	TGTGCCTGGGGAGACAGTAACTATGGCTACACCTTC
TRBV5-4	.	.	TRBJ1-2	CASARGWDYGYTF	TGTGCCAGCGCCAGGGGTTGGGACTATGGCTACACCTTC
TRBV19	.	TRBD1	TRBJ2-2	CASSIRGQGGPANTGELFF	TGTGCCAGTAGTATACGGGGACAGGGGGGCCCCGCGAACACCGGGGAGCTGTTTTTT
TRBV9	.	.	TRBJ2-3	CASSVESRGTDTQYF	TGTGCCAGCAGCGTAGAAAGCAGGGGCACAGATACGCAGTATTTT
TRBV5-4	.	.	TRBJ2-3	CASSFNVAGPSDTQYF	TGTGCCAGCAGCTTCAACGTCGCGGGACCATCAGATACGCAGTATTTT
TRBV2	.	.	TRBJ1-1	CASMVQGFTMNTEAFF	TGTGCCAGCATGGTGCAGGGGTTTACTATGAACACTGAAGCTTTCTTT
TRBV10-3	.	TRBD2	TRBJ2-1	CAIKGGSNSYNEQFF	TGTGCCATCAAAGGCGGGAGCAACTCCTACAATGAGCAGTTCTTC
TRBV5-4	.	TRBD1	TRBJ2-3	CASSLGWTGRGDTQYF	TGTGCCAGCAGCTTAGGGTGGACAGGGAGAGGAGATACGCAGTATTTT
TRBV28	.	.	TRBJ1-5	CASSLGGRGNQPQHF	TGTGCCAGCAGTTTAGGGGGGAGGGGTAATCAGCCCCAGCATTTT
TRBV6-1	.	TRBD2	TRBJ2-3	CASSEVGTRPQDTQYF	TGTGCCAGCAGTGAAGTCGGGACTAGACCTCAAGATACGCAGTATTTT
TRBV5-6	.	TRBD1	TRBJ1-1	CASSLVGQGFTEAFF	TGTGCCAGCAGCTTGGTGGGACAGGGGTTCACTGAAGCTTTCTTT
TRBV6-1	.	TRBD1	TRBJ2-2	CASTGGGVGELFF	TGTGCCAGCACAGGGGGCGGGGTCGGGGAGCTGTTTTTT
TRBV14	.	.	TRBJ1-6	CASSQVENSPLHF	TGTGCCAGCAGCCAAGTTGAGAATTCACCCCTCCACTTT